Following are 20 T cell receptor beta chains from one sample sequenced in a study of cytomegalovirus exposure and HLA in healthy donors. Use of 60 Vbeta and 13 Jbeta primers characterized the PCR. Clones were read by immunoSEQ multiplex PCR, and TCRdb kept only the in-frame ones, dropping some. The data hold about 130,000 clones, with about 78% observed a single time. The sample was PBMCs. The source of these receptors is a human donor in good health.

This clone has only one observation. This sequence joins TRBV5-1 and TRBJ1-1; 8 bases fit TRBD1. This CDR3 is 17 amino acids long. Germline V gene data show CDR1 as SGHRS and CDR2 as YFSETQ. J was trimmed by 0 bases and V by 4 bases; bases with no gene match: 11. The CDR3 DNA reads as TGCGCCAGCAGCAGACAGGGGACAAACCTTATGAACACTGAAGCTTTCTTT. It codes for CASSRQGTNLMNTEAFF.

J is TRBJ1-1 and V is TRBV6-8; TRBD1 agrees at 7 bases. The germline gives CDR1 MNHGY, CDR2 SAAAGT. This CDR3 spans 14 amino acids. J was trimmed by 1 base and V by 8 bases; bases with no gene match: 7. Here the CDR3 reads CASPPGTENTEAFF. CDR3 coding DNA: TGTGCCAGCCCCCCAGGGACAGAGAACACTGAAGCTTTCTTT.

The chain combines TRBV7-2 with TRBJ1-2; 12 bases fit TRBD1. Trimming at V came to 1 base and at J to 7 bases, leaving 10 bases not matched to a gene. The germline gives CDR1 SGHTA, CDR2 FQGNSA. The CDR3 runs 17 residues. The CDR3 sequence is CASSLESLGQGATGYTF. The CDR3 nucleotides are TGTGCCAGCAGCTTAGAATCCTTGGGACAGGGGGCGACTGGCTACACCTTC.

The CDR3 coding sequence is TGTGCCAGCAGTTACTTGAGCCCGTCGAACGAGCAGTACTTC. The encoded protein is CASSYLSPSNEQYF. J is TRBJ2-7 and V is TRBV6-6, with no clear D. Germline V gives CDR1 MNHNY, CDR2 SVGAGI (reference sequence). V lost 1 base and J 5 bases, leaving 12 bases between the germline ends. The CDR3 sequence is 14 residues long.

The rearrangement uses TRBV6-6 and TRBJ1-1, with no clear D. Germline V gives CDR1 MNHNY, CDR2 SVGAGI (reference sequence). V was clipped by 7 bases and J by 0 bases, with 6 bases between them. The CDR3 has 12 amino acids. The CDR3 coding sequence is TGTGCCAGCACCTCTCTGAACACTGAAGCTTTCTTT. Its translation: CASTSLNTEAFF.

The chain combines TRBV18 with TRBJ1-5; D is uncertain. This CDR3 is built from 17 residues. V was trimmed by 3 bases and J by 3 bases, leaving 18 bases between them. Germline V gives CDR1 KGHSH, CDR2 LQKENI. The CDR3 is CASSPLPRAAINQPQHF. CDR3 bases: TGTGCCAGCTCACCTCTTCCTAGAGCAGCAATCAATCAGCCCCAGCATTTT.

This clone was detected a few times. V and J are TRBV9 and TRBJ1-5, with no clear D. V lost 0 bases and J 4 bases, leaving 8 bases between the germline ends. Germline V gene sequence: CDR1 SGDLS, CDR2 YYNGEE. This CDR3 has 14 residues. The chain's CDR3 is CASSVGGGNQPQHF. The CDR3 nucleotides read TGTGCCAGCAGCGTAGGAGGCGGGAATCAGCCCCAGCATTTT.

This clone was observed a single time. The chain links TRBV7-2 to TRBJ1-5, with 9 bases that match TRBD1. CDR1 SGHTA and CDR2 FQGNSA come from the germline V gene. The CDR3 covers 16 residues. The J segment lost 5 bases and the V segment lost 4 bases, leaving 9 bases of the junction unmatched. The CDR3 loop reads CASSYSTGGMHQPQHF. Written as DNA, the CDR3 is TGTGCCAGCAGCTATTCGACAGGGGGTATGCATCAGCCCCAGCATTTT.

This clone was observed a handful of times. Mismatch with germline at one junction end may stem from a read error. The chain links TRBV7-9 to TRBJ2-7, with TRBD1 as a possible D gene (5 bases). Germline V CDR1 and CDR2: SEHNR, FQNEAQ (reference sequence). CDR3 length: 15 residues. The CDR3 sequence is CSSSLLTGPDYEQYF. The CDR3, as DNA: TGTTCCAGCAGCTTACTAACAGGACCCGACTACGAGCAGTACTTC.

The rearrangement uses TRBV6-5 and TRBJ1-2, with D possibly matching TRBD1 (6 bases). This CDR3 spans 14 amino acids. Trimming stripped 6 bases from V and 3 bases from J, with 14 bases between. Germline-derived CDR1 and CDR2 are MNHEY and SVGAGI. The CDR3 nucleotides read TGTGCCAGCAGCTTGTCCACAGGGTACTATGGCTACACCTTC. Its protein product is CASSLSTGYYGYTF.

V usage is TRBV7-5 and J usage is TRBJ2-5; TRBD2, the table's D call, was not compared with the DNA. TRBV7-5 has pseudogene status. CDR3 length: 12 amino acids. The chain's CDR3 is CAGLAGWETQYF. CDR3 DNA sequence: TGTGCGGGACTAGCGGGGTGGGAGACCCAGTACTTC.

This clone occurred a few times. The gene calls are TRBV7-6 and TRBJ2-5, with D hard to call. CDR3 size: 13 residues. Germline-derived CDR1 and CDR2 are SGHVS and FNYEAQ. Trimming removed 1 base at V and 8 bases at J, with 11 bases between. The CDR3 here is CASSLGQATTQYF. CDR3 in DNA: TGTGCCAGCAGCTTAGGGCAGGCAACTACCCAGTACTTC.

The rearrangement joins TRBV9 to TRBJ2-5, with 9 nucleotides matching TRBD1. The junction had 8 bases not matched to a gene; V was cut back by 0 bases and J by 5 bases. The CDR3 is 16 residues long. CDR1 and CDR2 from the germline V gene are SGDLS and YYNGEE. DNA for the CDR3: TGTGCCAGCAGCGTAGCGCTCGGGACAGGGCAGGAGACCCAGTACTTC. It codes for CASSVALGTGQETQYF. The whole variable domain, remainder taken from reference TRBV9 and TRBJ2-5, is DSGVTQTPKHLITATGQRVTLRCSPRSGDLSVYWYQQSLDQGLQFLIQYYNGEERAKGNILERFSAQQFPDLHSELNLSSLELGDSALYFCASSVALGTGQETQYFGPGTRLLVL.

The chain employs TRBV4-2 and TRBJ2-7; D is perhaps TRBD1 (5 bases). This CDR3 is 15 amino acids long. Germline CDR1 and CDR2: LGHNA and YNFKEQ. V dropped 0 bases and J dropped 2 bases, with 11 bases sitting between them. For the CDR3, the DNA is TGTGCCAGCAGCCAAGATAGCAGGGAAACCTACGAGCAGTACTTC. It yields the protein CASSQDSRETYEQYF.

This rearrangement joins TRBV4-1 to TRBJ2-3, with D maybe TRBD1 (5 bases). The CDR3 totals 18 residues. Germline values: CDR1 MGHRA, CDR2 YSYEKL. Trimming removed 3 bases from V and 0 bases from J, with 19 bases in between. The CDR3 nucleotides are TGCGCCAGCAGCCATAGTTTTGGGGCAACCACTAGCACAGATACGCAGTATTTT. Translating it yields CASSHSFGATTSTDTQYF.

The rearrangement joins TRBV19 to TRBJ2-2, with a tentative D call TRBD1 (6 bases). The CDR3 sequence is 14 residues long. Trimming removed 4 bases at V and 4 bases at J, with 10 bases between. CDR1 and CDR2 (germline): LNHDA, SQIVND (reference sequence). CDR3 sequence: CASSTRGGTGELFF. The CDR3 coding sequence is TGTGCCAGTAGTACCAGGGGTGGCACCGGGGAGCTGTTTTTT.

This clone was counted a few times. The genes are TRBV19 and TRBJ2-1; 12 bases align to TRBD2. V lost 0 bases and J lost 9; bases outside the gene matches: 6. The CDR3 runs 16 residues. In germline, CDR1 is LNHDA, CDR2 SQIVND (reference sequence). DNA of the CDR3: TGTGCCAGTAGTATAGATCTAGCGGGGGGGGTGGGTGAGCAGTTCTTC. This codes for CASSIDLAGGVGEQFF.

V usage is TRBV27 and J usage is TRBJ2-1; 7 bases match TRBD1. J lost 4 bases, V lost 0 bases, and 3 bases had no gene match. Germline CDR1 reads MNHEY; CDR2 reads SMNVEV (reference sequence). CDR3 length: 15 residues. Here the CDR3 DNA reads TGTGCCAGCAGTTTATCGACAGGGTCGTACAATGAGCAGTTCTTC. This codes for CASSLSTGSYNEQFF.

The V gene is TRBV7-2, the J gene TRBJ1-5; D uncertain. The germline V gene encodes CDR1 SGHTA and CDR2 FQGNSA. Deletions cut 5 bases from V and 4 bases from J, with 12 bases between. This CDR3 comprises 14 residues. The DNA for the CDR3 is TGTGCCAGCAGCGCGGGGAATTCGAATCAGCCCCAGCATTTT. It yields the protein CASSAGNSNQPQHF.

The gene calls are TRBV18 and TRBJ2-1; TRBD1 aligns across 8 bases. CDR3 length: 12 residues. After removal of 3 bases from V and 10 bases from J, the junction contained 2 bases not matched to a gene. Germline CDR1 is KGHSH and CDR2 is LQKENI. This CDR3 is CASSPRGREQFF. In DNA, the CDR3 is TGTGCCAGCTCACCCAGGGGGCGGGAGCAGTTCTTC.